These 20 T cell receptor beta chains were all obtained from the same sample, sequenced in a study of T cell repertoires in cytomegalovirus infection. One entry per CDR3 protein results from TCRdb running MiXCR on the reads. Of around 280,000 distinct CDR3 sequences in the sample, about 8.8% were seen once. Sequences were obtained from PBMCs. The receptors were sampled from a human donor in good health (CMV status not recorded). Some clones in this sample may be carry-over from other donors' samples.

The sample holds a few counts of this clonotype. Here the CDR3 reads CSVSDRGNTEAFF. The CDR3 DNA follows: TGCAGCGTTTCCGACAGGGGAAACACTGAAGCTTTCTTT. V gene TRBV29-1 combines with J gene TRBJ1-1; TRBD1 matches 8 bases. Germline CDR1 is SQVTM and CDR2 is ANQGSEA. The CDR3 runs to 13 residues. The V segment lost 5 bases and the J segment 2 bases; nucleotides outside the gene matches: 4.

The gene calls are TRBV9 and TRBJ2-5; the D gene is possibly TRBD2 (6 bases). The ends were cut back, 4 bases at V and 3 bases at J, with 13 bases in the middle. CDR1 is SGDLS and CDR2 is YYNGEE in the germline V gene. The CDR3 runs 14 residues. The CDR3 DNA reads as TGTGCCAGCAGCAGTTCGGCGGGGAAAGAGACCCAGTACTTC. This gives the protein CASSSSAGKETQYF.

This clonotype has only a few counts. This sequence joins TRBV29-1 and TRBJ2-3, with a weak D call TRBD2 (5 bases). The CDR3 sequence is 13 residues long. The ends were cut back, 8 bases at V and 1 base at J, with 13 bases in the middle. CDR1 is SQVTM, CDR2 ANQGSEA, per germline. The CDR3 sequence is CSTYHGGTDTQYF. The CDR3 nucleotides are TGCAGCACCTACCACGGGGGCACAGATACGCAGTATTTT.

The rearrangement links TRBV28 to TRBJ1-6; tentative D call: TRBD1 (5 bases). CDR1 and CDR2 (germline): MDHEN, SYDVKM. The CDR3 consists of 14 residues. Trimming took 4 bases from V and 9 from J, leaving 13 bases between them. CDR3 DNA: TGTGCCAGCAGTTCCGGAGGAGGGGCTTCACCCCTCCACTTT. Amino acid sequence: CASSSGGGASPLHF.

In DNA form, the CDR3 reads TGTGCCAGCAGCCAAGTCGGGGCAGGGTCTGACGAGCAGTACTTC. Translating it yields CASSQVGAGSDEQYF. The genes are TRBV3-1 and TRBJ2-7; D could derive from TRBD1 or TRBD2 (5 bases each). In germline, CDR1 is LGHDT, CDR2 YNNKEL (reference sequence). V lost 1 base and J lost 5, with 15 bases in between. This CDR3 contains 15 residues.

This clonotype was picked up many times. V gene TRBV6-2 or TRBV6-3 combines with J gene TRBJ1-1, with D possibly being TRBD1 (6 bases). The germline V and J ends were trimmed by 6 bases and 6 bases, with 20 bases remaining between them. Germline values: CDR1 MNHEY, CDR2 SVGEGT. The CDR3 consists of 15 residues. The CDR3 DNA reads as TGTGCCAGCAGCCCCGGGACAACGCATTGGTCTGAAGCTTTCTTT. Its protein product is CASSPGTTHWSEAFF.

Remarks on this clonotype: This may stem from a read error, because a much larger clone lies one nucleotide away. This rearrangement joins TRBV20-1 to TRBJ2-2; TRBD1 agrees at 7 bases. The CDR3 covers 17 residues. Looked up from germline, CDR1 is DFQATT and CDR2 is SNEGSKA (reference sequence). Trimming took 6 bases from V and 5 from J; bases not matched to a gene: 18. CDR3 nucleotides: TGCAGTGCCCATGGGGGACAGAAAAGTTTACGGACCGGGGAGCTGTTTTTT. It specifies CSAHGGQKSLRTGELFF.

The chain uses TRBV28 and TRBJ2-3; no definite D call. The CDR3 is 14 residues long. Germline-derived CDR1 and CDR2 are MDHEN and SYDVKM. V lost 3 bases and J lost 10, with 17 bases in between. The chain's CDR3 is CASSLALFPKAQYF. The DNA for the CDR3 is TGTGCCAGCAGTTTGGCATTGTTTCCCAAGGCGCAGTATTTT.

Ten or more counts support this clonotype. This sequence joins TRBV3-1 and TRBJ2-1; 11 positions agree with TRBD1. The CDR3 is 13 residues long. CDR1 and CDR2 (germline): LGHDT, YNNKEL (reference sequence). Trimming cost V 3 bases and J 16 bases; bases outside gene matches: 8. CDR3: CASSHGQGASVFF. CDR3 in DNA: TGTGCCAGCAGCCACGGACAGGGGGCCTCGGTATTCTTC.

This clonotype was counted at least ten times. The V call is TRBV10-3, the J call TRBJ2-5; TRBD2 might be the D (5 bases). There are 11 residues in the CDR3. Trimming took off 10 bases at V and 0 bases at J, with 6 bases between the two ends. CDR1 ENHRY and CDR2 SYGVKD come from the germline V gene. The CDR3 coding sequence is TGTGCCACACTAGACCAAGAGACCCAGTACTTC. Its protein product is CATLDQETQYF.

The V and J genes are TRBV25-1 and TRBJ2-2; the D gene could be TRBD1 or TRBD2 (5 bases each). The CDR3 sequence is 15 residues long. Germline CDR1 and CDR2: MGHDK and SYGVNS. V shed 3 bases and J shed 6 bases, with 14 bases lying between them. CDR3 DNA: TGTGCCAGCAGTGAGGGGACGGTAATATCCGGGGAGCTGTTTTTT. The encoded protein is CASSEGTVISGELFF. Full variable domain (missing parts from reference TRBV25-1 and TRBJ2-2): EADIYQTPRYLVIGTGKKITLECSQTMGHDKMYWYQQDPGMELHLIHYSYGVNSTEKGDLSSESTVSRIRTEHFPLTLESARPSHTSQYLCASSEGTVISGELFFGEGSRLTVL.

The rearrangement joins TRBV5-4 to TRBJ2-7, with 11 bases that match TRBD2. V shed 4 bases and J 3 bases; nucleotides not matched to a gene: 9. This CDR3 is built from 16 residues. The V gene's germline CDR1 is SGHNT and CDR2 YYREEE (reference sequence). This chain's CDR3 is CASSGSLAGVYYEQYV. CDR3 DNA sequence: TGTGCCAGCAGCGGCTCACTAGCGGGGGTCTACTACGAGCAGTACGTC.

The table lists this clonotype with many counts. The V call is TRBV7-6, the J call TRBJ2-5; 16 bases are a match to TRBD2. The CDR3 consists of 16 residues. Germline CDR1 is SGHVS and CDR2 is FNYEAQ. V lost 5 bases to trimming and J lost 6 bases; unmatched junction nucleotides: 6. The CDR3 DNA is TGTGCCAGCAGCCCCGGGACTAGCGGGGGGGCCCAGACCCAGTACTTC. Protein: CASSPGTSGGAQTQYF.

This clonotype occurred a few times. The chain couples TRBV29-1 to TRBJ2-7, with D possibly matching TRBD1 (5 bases). CDR1 is SQVTM and CDR2 is ANQGSEA in the germline V gene. Trimming shortened V by 6 bases and J by 0 bases, and 6 bases separated the two germline ends. The CDR3 has 11 amino acids. The DNA of the CDR3 is TGCAGCGTGGACAACTCCTACGAGCAGTACTTC. Amino acid sequence: CSVDNSYEQYF.

The sample holds many counts of this clonotype. The chain employs TRBV7-3 and TRBJ2-2; no clear D. In germline, CDR1 is SGHTA, CDR2 FQGTGA. There are 14 residues in the CDR3. Deletions cut 2 bases from V and 3 bases from J, with 7 bases between. The CDR3 loop is CASSLPGHTGELFF. CDR3 nucleotide sequence: TGTGCCAGCAGCTTACCAGGTCACACCGGGGAGCTGTTTTTT.

This clonotype was seen ten or more times. The rearrangement joins TRBV24-1 to TRBJ2-1; D unresolved. With 3 bases removed from V and 8 bases from J, the gap between germline ends came to 7 bases. CDR3 length: 12 residues. Germline V lookup: CDR1 KGHDR, CDR2 SFDVKD. The CDR3 loop is CATSDKGYEQFF. As DNA, the CDR3 is TGTGCCACCAGTGATAAGGGCTATGAGCAGTTCTTC.

This chain uses TRBV28 with TRBJ1-2; D is unclear. Trimming cost V 4 bases and J 8 bases, with 17 bases left between them. Germline V gene lookup returns CDR1 MDHEN and CDR2 SYDVKM. The CDR3 sequence is 14 residues long. CDR3 bases: TGTGCCAGCAGTTCCGCGGGAAGGGCTAGAGGCTACACCTTC. Protein: CASSSAGRARGYTF.

This clonotype showed up many times. J is TRBJ2-1 and V is TRBV4-1; 7 bases map to TRBD1. The CDR3 runs 20 residues. Germline assignment: CDR1 MGHRA and CDR2 YSYEKL. After removal of 0 bases from V and 0 bases from J, the junction contained 14 bases not matched to a gene. The CDR3 DNA is TGCGCCAGCAGCCAAGATTACGGGACAGAGTTGGGTGTCTCCTACAATGAGCAGTTCTTC. Residues: CASSQDYGTELGVSYNEQFF.

V usage is TRBV20-1 and J usage is TRBJ1-5; TRBD1 matches 11 bases. With V trimmed by 6 bases and J by 6 bases, 4 bases remained unmatched. This CDR3 has 13 amino acids. Looked up from germline, CDR1 is DFQATT and CDR2 is SNEGSKA (reference sequence). CDR3 nucleotide sequence: TGCAGTGCGCGGACAGGGGGCCGTCAGCCCCAGCATTTT. It translates to CSARTGGRQPQHF.

There are a few counts of this clonotype. The chain combines TRBV10-3 with TRBJ2-5, with TRBD1 matching over 9 bases. The CDR3 is made up of 16 amino acids. Germline V gene lookup returns CDR1 ENHRY and CDR2 SYGVKD. Trimming at V came to 3 bases and at J to 5 bases, leaving 10 bases not matched to a gene. The CDR3 DNA reads as TGTGCCATCAGTGACCGGGGAGGGACAGGGATTGAGACCCAGTACTTC. It codes for CAISDRGGTGIETQYF.